The 9 T cell receptor beta chains given below trace back to one sample, sequenced in a study of T-cell reconstitution after alpha-beta-depleted transplantation in children. A library of TCRbeta sequences, prepared with unique molecular identifiers, was generated. TCRdb re-analysed the PCR reads in MiXCR, keeping a single row per CDR3 protein. Among hundreds of thousands of distinct CDR3 sequences listed, around 15% were seen once. Here the sequenced sample was PBMCs, mostly from graft donor cells, taken 360 days after TCRalphabeta/CD19-depleted stem cell transplant. All receptors derive from a boy less than two years old who had a stem cell transplant for Wiskott-Aldrich syndrome, so the T cells may come from the graft donor.

This clonotype was detected a few times. This chain connects TRBV2 to TRBJ2-2, with D unresolved. The germline V gene encodes CDR1 SNHLY and CDR2 FYNNEI. The V end lost 4 bases, the J end lost 0 bases, and 15 bases lay between the germline ends. The CDR3 extends over 17 amino acids. The CDR3 DNA follows: TGTGCCAGCAGTGTTGATATTAAGACCTCGAACACCGGGGAGCTGTTTTTT. Encoded protein: CASSVDIKTSNTGELFF.

This clonotype was detected only a few times. The genes are TRBV12-3 or TRBV12-4 and TRBJ1-4; perhaps TRBD1 as D (5 bases). CDR3 length equals 14 residues. The V end was cut by 4 bases, the J end by 8 bases, with 14 bases between. The DNA of the CDR3 is TGTGCCAGCAGTTGGGGGGGGTTAGGGGAAAAACTGTTTTTT. This codes for CASSWGGLGEKLFF.

The chain uses TRBV12-3 or TRBV12-4 and TRBJ1-5; D might be TRBD1 (6 bases). CDR3 length equals 15 residues. Trimming took 3 bases from V and 5 from J, leaving 14 bases between them. The CDR3 DNA is TGTGCCAGCAGTTTGGGGGGCGGCTCTTATCAGCCCCAGCATTTT. Translating it yields CASSLGGGSYQPQHF.

This clonotype appeared a few times. The gene calls are TRBV10-3 and TRBJ1-2; perhaps TRBD1 as D (5 bases). V lost 9 bases and J lost 2, with 13 bases in between. The CDR3 length is 13 residues. Germline V gives CDR1 ENHRY, CDR2 SYGVKD. In nucleotides, the CDR3 is TGTGCCATTCGGGACGGACCCAACTATGGCTACACCTTC. Translation: CAIRDGPNYGYTF.

This chain joins TRBV4-3 and TRBJ2-1; 8 positions match TRBD2. CDR3 length: 14 residues. CDR1 and CDR2 (germline): LGHNA, YSLEER. Trimming cost V 3 bases and J 8 bases; bases outside gene matches: 6. CDR3 in amino acids: CASSHSGTLDEQFF. The CDR3 coding sequence is TGCGCCAGCAGCCATAGCGGGACTCTTGATGAGCAGTTCTTC.

The chain is built from TRBV2 and TRBJ2-5, with TRBD1 matching over 7 bases. Germline lookup yields CDR1 SNHLY and CDR2 FYNNEI. The V gene end was trimmed by 4 bases and the J gene end by 10 bases; junction bases not matched to a gene: 3. This CDR3 is built from 11 residues. The DNA for the CDR3 is TGTGCCAGCAGTGGGGACAGTTTCCAGTACTTC. Translated, it gives CASSGDSFQYF. The entire variable domain, with the rest obtained from reference TRBV2 and TRBJ2-5, is as follows: EPEVTQTPSHQVTQMGQEVILRCVPISNHLYFYWYRQILGQKVEFLVSFYNNEISEKSEIFDDQFSVERPDGSNFTLKIRSTKLEDSAMYFCASSGDSFQYFGPGTRLLVL.

The sample holds one count of this clonotype. Just one base apart from a much larger clone, this may be a read error. The chain couples TRBV29-1 to TRBJ2-1, with D possibly being TRBD2 (6 bases). The CDR3 extends over 15 amino acids. Germline CDR1 is SQVTM and CDR2 is ANQGSEA. CDR3 amino acids: CSVVAGPGSYNDQFF. In DNA, the CDR3 is TGCAGCGTTGTGGCGGGGCCCGGCTCCTACAATGATCAGTTCTTC.

This clonotype occurred a few times. This chain joins TRBV28 and TRBJ1-2; TRBD1 aligns across 7 bases. Germline V gives CDR1 MDHEN, CDR2 SYDVKM. Unmatched junction bases numbered 6, after V lost 5 bases and J lost 6 bases. The CDR3 extends over 13 amino acids. The CDR3 loop is CASSARDSNGYTF. The CDR3 DNA reads as TGTGCCAGCAGTGCCCGGGACAGCAATGGCTACACCTTC.

This clonotype was seen a handful of times. The chain couples TRBV11-3 to TRBJ2-1; D gene unclear. V was trimmed by 7 bases and J by 10 bases, leaving 17 bases between them. Germline CDR1 is SGHNT and CDR2 is YENEEA. The CDR3 has 13 residues. Here the CDR3 reads CASTWTLWNEQFF. The CDR3 region has the DNA TGTGCCAGCACCTGGACCCTGTGGAACGAGCAGTTCTTC.